This T cell receptor beta chain was obtained from a study of tumor T cells in aggressive B-cell lymphoma. The method was immunoSEQ multiplex PCR; TCRdb's version includes in-frame clones alone and lacks a portion of them. The profile shows just over 1,500 clones, roughly 93% of them singletons. The receptor was isolated from an adult with diffuse large B cell lymphoma. Material for sequencing was tumor tissue.

The CDR3 DNA reads as TGTGCCATCGGACAGGGGGCGCATCTGAACACTGAAGCTTTCTTT. Translation: CAIGQGAHLNTEAFF. The rearrangement uses TRBV5-4 and TRBJ1-1, with 11 bases matching TRBD1. Unmatched junction bases numbered 7, after V lost 9 bases and J lost 0 bases. Germline CDR1 SGHNT, CDR2 YYREEE (reference sequence). This CDR3 is built from 15 residues.